The 20 T cell receptor beta chains in this list originate from one sample, sequenced in a study of T-cell reconstitution after alpha-beta-depleted transplantation in children. Unique molecular identifiers were used in preparing the TCRbeta library. TCRdb reanalysed the PCR reads using MiXCR and keeps one entry per CDR3 protein. This table holds approximately 240,000 distinct CDR3 sequences, roughly 10% found once. The sequences come from PBMCs, collected before TCRalphabeta/CD19-depleted stem cell transplant. All receptors come from a child younger than two with acute myeloid leukemia, due to receive a stem cell transplant.

Of note for this clonotype: This could be a read error, since a much larger clone is one nucleotide away. The gene calls are TRBV20-1 and TRBJ2-5, with D possibly matching TRBD2 (5 bases). Germline CDR1 DFQATT, CDR2 SNEGSKA (reference sequence). There are 13 residues in the CDR3. V was trimmed by 3 bases and J by 2 bases, leaving 10 bases between them. The CDR3 sequence is CSASWTLQETQYF. Here the CDR3 DNA reads TGCAGTGCTAGTTGGACTTTACAAGAGACCCAGTACTTC.

J is TRBJ1-2 and V is TRBV12-3 or TRBV12-4; D not resolved. The ends were cut back, 8 bases at V and 4 bases at J, with 14 bases in the middle. The length of the CDR3 is 13 residues. The CDR3 protein is CASGLGIRYGYTF. The CDR3 nucleotides read TGTGCCAGCGGCCTGGGGATCCGCTATGGCTACACCTTC.

This clonotype was recorded many times. The rearrangement links TRBV4-3 to TRBJ2-3; D remains ambiguous. CDR1 is LGHNA, CDR2 YSLEER, per germline. Deletions cut 5 bases from V and 6 bases from J, with 12 bases between. This CDR3 has 13 amino acids. The CDR3 nucleotides are TGCGCCAGCAGCTTAGGACGGCCGGATACGCAGTATTTT. It specifies CASSLGRPDTQYF.

This clonotype was observed at least ten times. The rearrangement uses TRBV15 and TRBJ2-7, with TRBD1 matching over 8 bases. CDR1 and CDR2 (germline): LNHNV, YYDKDF (reference sequence). The CDR3 runs 15 residues. V was clipped by 2 bases and J by 3 bases; unmatched bases: 6. The CDR3 sequence: CATSRYPTGDYEQYF. DNA of the CDR3: TGTGCCACCAGCAGATACCCGACAGGGGACTACGAGCAGTACTTC.

The genes are TRBV10-1 and TRBJ2-3; D may correspond to TRBD1 or TRBD2 (6 bases each). The CDR3 covers 13 residues. CDR1 is WNHNN and CDR2 is SYGVQD in the germline V gene (reference sequence). V lost 2 bases and J lost 11, with 14 bases in between. In DNA, the CDR3 is TGCGCCAGCAGTGAGATGGAGGGGGTGAGGCAGTATTTT. Protein product: CASSEMEGVRQYF.

Ten or more counts support this clonotype. CDR3 residues: CASSLSGTSGRSSYNEQFF. The CDR3 DNA is TGTGCCAGCAGCTTATCAGGGACTAGCGGGAGGAGCTCCTACAATGAGCAGTTCTTC. The chain links TRBV11-3 to TRBJ2-1; 15 bases align to TRBD2. V was pared by 2 bases and J by 0 bases, with 5 bases of the junction left unmatched. The CDR3 totals 19 residues. Germline assignment: CDR1 SGHNT and CDR2 YENEEA.

This clonotype was recorded at least ten times. One junction end does not reproduce the germline sequence, and a read error may be involved. This chain connects TRBV5-1 to TRBJ2-5; no clear D gene. Germline V gene sequence: CDR1 SGHRS, CDR2 YFSETQ. The CDR3 is 12 residues long. CDR3 sequence (DNA): TGTGCCAGCAGCTTAGTGGGTGAGACCCAGTACTTC. Encoded protein: CASSLVGETQYF.

This clonotype was detected many times. J is TRBJ1-6 and V is TRBV28; D might be TRBD1 (6 bases). CDR1 is MDHEN and CDR2 is SYDVKM in the germline V gene. V dropped 8 bases and J dropped 0 bases, with 11 bases sitting between them. The length of the CDR3 is 15 residues. CDR3 nucleotides: TGTGCCAGCCTGGGGGCGAGCTCCTATAATTCACCCCTCCACTTT. Translation: CASLGASSYNSPLHF.

Many counts were recorded for this clonotype. The chain couples TRBV5-1 to TRBJ1-4; D is possibly TRBD1 (6 bases). V shed 4 bases and J shed 8 bases, with 15 bases lying between them. Germline CDR1 SGHRS, CDR2 YFSETQ. The CDR3 contains 14 residues. CDR3 sequence reads: CASSVPGADEKLFF. The CDR3 coding sequence is TGCGCCAGCAGCGTTCCAGGGGCAGACGAAAAACTGTTTTTT. Full variable domain (missing parts from reference TRBV5-1 and TRBJ1-4): KAGVTQTPRYLIKTRGQQVTLSCSPISGHRSVSWYQQTPGQGLQFLFEYFSETQRNKGNFPGRFSGRQFSNSRSEMNVSTLELGDSALYLCASSVPGADEKLFFGSGTQLSVL.

This clonotype was detected many times. The rearrangement joins TRBV20-1 to TRBJ2-7, with 8 bases identical to TRBD2. V was pared by 5 bases and J by 0 bases, with 6 bases of the junction left unmatched. The CDR3 is 14 amino acids. Per the germline V gene, CDR1 is DFQATT and CDR2 is SNEGSKA (reference sequence). CDR3 in amino acids: CSASERGPSYEQYF. The CDR3 region has the DNA TGCAGTGCTTCAGAGCGGGGGCCCTCCTACGAGCAGTACTTC.

In its sample, this clonotype was seen many times. The CDR3 reads CASSLDETSGGDEQFF. The CDR3 DNA sequence: TGCGCCAGCAGCTTGGATGAGACTAGCGGGGGCGATGAGCAGTTCTTC. J is TRBJ2-1 and V is TRBV5-1; 12 positions agree with TRBD2. This CDR3 spans 16 amino acids. V lost 0 bases and J lost 8; bases outside the gene matches: 6. Germline lookup yields CDR1 SGHRS and CDR2 YFSETQ.

This clonotype was seen at least ten times. The gene calls are TRBV12-3 or TRBV12-4 and TRBJ2-7; tentative D call: TRBD2 (6 bases). Deletions cut 3 bases from V and 3 bases from J, with 15 bases between. This CDR3 has 15 amino acids. The CDR3 protein is CASSFGRDLLYEQYF. CDR3 nucleotide sequence: TGTGCCAGCAGTTTCGGGCGGGACCTACTCTACGAGCAGTACTTC.

This clonotype was counted at least ten times. The chain has TRBV7-6 and TRBJ1-1, with no clear D. The germline V gene encodes CDR1 SGHVS and CDR2 FNYEAQ. Deletions cut 0 bases from V and 1 base from J, with 6 bases between. This CDR3 spans 14 amino acids. This chain's CDR3 is CASSLAHGNTEAFF. The CDR3 bases are TGTGCCAGCAGCTTAGCGCATGGGAACACTGAAGCTTTCTTT.

This clonotype came up a few times. This sequence joins TRBV7-9 and TRBJ2-1, with a tentative D call TRBD1 (6 bases). V was pared by 0 bases and J by 7 bases, with 10 bases between. The CDR3 runs to 14 residues. Germline V lookup: CDR1 SEHNR, CDR2 FQNEAQ (reference sequence). The CDR3 protein is CASSLAGALNEQFF. Written as DNA, the CDR3 is TGTGCCAGCAGCTTAGCGGGGGCCCTAAATGAGCAGTTCTTC. Based on the CDR3 plus reference TRBV7-9 and TRBJ2-1, the full variable domain is DTGVSQNPRHKITKRGQNVTFRCDPISEHNRLYWYRQTLGQGPEFLTYFQNEAQLEKSRLLSDRFSAERPKGSFSTLEIQRTEQGDSAMYLCASSLAGALNEQFFGPGTRLTVL.

This clonotype was counted at least ten times. V gene TRBV3-1 combines with J gene TRBJ2-2, with 7 bases lining up with TRBD1. Trimming cost V 4 bases and J 5 bases; bases outside gene matches: 7. The CDR3 has 15 amino acids. Germline CDR1 reads LGHDT; CDR2 reads YNNKEL (reference sequence). CDR3 region: CASSLPGQTTGELFF. The CDR3, as DNA: TGTGCCAGCAGCCTCCCGGGACAGACGACCGGGGAGCTGTTTTTT.

This clonotype was counted many times. This CDR3 reads CASSPRTGDEAFF. For the CDR3, the DNA is TGTGCCAGCAGCCCCCGGACGGGCGATGAAGCTTTCTTT. The genes are TRBV4-2 and TRBJ1-1; D ambiguous. Germline V gene data show CDR1 as LGHNA and CDR2 as YNFKEQ. Trimming cost V 4 bases and J 7 bases, with 13 bases left between them. This CDR3 comprises 13 residues.

This clonotype was found many times. CDR3 in amino acids: CASSLISWTGNTEAFF. The CDR3 region has the DNA TGTGCCAGCAGCTTAATTAGCTGGACAGGGAATACTGAAGCTTTCTTT. The rearrangement links TRBV7-6 to TRBJ1-1; TRBD1 agrees at 8 bases. The V gene's germline CDR1 is SGHVS and CDR2 FNYEAQ. V dropped 2 bases and J dropped 5; count of bases not matched to a gene: 10. This CDR3 contains 16 residues.

In this sample, this clonotype turned up a few times. This sequence joins TRBV10-3 and TRBJ2-1; 9 bases map to TRBD1. CDR1 and CDR2 from the germline V gene are ENHRY and SYGVKD. This CDR3 contains 14 residues. V lost 6 bases and J lost 4; bases outside the gene matches: 4. This CDR3 reads CAISPGQGYNEQFF. The CDR3 DNA follows: TGTGCCATCAGCCCGGGACAGGGATACAATGAGCAGTTCTTC.

The table lists this clonotype with a few counts. V usage is TRBV11-2 and J usage is TRBJ1-1, with 9 bases identical to TRBD1. The germline CDR1 and CDR2 sequences are SGHAT and FQNNGV. Germline trimming cut 1 base from V and 5 bases from J; bases unmatched to any gene: 5. The CDR3 is made up of 15 amino acids. The CDR3 reads CASSLATGGVTEAFF. The CDR3, as DNA: TGTGCCAGCAGCTTAGCGACAGGGGGGGTTACTGAAGCTTTCTTT.

A word on this clonotype: One junction end does not reproduce the germline sequence, and a read error may be involved. The genes are TRBV20-1 and TRBJ2-1; 9 bases map to TRBD2. Germline V gene lookup returns CDR1 DFQATT and CDR2 SNEGSKA (reference sequence). The CDR3 consists of 17 residues. The CDR3 loop reads CCARDQSGGSSFNEQFF. The CDR3 DNA is TGCTGTGCTAGAGATCAAAGCGGGGGGTCCTCCTTCAATGAGCAGTTCTTC.